These 5 T cell receptor beta chains were all obtained from the same sample, sequenced in a study of blood T cell repertoires in COVID-19. Clones were sequenced by immunoSEQ multiplex PCR, and TCRdb holds only the in-frame ones, with some missing. The sample yields almost 65,000 clones, approximately 90% seen once. The specimen sequenced was PBMCs or T cells enriched from blood (not recorded which). These receptors were collected from a woman aged 40 to 55 who had recovered from COVID-19.

The rearrangement uses TRBV24-1 and TRBJ2-2; weak D call: TRBD1 (5 bases). Germline V lookup: CDR1 KGHDR, CDR2 SFDVKD. The CDR3 is made up of 14 amino acids. V lost 4 bases and J lost 8, with 13 bases in between. Here the CDR3 reads CATSDPPQGGELFF. In nucleotides, the CDR3 is TGTGCCACCAGTGACCCCCCCCAGGGAGGGGAGCTGTTTTTT.

The chain has TRBV27 and TRBJ2-2; perhaps TRBD1 as D (6 bases). The germline CDR1 and CDR2 sequences are MNHEY and SMNVEV (reference sequence). The V end was cut by 2 bases, the J end by 1 base, with 8 bases between. The CDR3 totals 15 residues. In DNA form, the CDR3 reads TGTGCCAGCAGTTTACAGACAGGGAACACCGGGGAGCTGTTTTTT. Its translation is CASSLQTGNTGELFF.

The chain is built from TRBV1 and TRBJ2-3; the table's D call TRBD2 went unverified against the DNA. TRBV1 is a pseudogene locus. The CDR3 contains 17 residues. The CDR3 region is CTSSQDRAGGQPDTQYF. The CDR3 DNA is TGCACCAGCAGCCAAGATAGGGCGGGGGGGCAACCAGATACGCAGTATTTT.

The rearrangement joins TRBV6-6 to TRBJ1-1; D is perhaps TRBD1 (5 bases). V lost 3 bases and J 5 bases, leaving 10 bases between the germline ends. The germline V gene has CDR1 MNHNY and CDR2 SVGAGI (reference sequence). The CDR3 contains 13 residues. The CDR3 spells CASSYSGGTEAFF. The CDR3 DNA is TGTGCCAGCAGTTATAGCGGGGGTACTGAAGCTTTCTTT.

The V call is TRBV7-3, the J call TRBJ2-3, with D maybe TRBD2 (6 bases). In germline, CDR1 is SGHTA, CDR2 FQGTGA. Trimming stripped 5 bases from V and 5 bases from J, with 17 bases between. The CDR3 covers 15 residues. CDR3 DNA sequence: TGTGCCAGCAGCCCGTGGCCGGGGCGGGGAGATACGCAGTATTTT. Translated, it gives CASSPWPGRGDTQYF.